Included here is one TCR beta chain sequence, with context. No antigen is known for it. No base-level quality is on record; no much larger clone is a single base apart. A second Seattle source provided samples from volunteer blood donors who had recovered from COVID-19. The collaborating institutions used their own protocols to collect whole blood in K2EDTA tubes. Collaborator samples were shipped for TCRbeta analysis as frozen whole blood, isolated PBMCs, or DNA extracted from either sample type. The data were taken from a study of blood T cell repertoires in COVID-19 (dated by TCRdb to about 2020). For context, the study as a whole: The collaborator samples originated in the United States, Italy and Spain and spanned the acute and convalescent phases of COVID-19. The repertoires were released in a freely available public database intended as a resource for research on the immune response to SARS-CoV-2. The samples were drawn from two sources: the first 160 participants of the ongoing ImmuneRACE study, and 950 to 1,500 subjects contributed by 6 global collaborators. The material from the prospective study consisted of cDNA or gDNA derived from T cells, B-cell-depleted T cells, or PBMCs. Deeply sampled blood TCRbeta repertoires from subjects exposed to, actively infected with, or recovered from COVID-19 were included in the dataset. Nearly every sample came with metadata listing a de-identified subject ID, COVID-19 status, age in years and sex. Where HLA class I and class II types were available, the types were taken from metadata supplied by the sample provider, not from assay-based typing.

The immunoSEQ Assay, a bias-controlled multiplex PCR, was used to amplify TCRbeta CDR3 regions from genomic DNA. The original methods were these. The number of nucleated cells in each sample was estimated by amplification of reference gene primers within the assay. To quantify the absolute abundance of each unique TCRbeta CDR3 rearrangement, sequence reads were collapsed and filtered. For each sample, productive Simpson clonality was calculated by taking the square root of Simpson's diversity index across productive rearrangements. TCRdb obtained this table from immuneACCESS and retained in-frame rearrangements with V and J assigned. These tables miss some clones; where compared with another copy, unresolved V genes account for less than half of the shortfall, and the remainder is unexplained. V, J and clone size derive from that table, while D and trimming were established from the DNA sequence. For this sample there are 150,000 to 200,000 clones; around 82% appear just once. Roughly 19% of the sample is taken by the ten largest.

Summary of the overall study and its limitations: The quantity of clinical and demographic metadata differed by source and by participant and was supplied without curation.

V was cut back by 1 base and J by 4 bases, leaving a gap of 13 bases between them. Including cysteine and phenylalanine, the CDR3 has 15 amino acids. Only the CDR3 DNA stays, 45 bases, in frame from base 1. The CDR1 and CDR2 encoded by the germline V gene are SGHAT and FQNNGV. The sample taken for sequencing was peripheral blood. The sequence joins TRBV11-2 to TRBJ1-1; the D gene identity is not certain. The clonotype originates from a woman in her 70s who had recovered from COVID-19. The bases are TGTGCCAGCAGCTTAGGTTCAGGCCGGGGCACTGAAGCTTTCTTT. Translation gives CASSLGSGRGTEAFF.